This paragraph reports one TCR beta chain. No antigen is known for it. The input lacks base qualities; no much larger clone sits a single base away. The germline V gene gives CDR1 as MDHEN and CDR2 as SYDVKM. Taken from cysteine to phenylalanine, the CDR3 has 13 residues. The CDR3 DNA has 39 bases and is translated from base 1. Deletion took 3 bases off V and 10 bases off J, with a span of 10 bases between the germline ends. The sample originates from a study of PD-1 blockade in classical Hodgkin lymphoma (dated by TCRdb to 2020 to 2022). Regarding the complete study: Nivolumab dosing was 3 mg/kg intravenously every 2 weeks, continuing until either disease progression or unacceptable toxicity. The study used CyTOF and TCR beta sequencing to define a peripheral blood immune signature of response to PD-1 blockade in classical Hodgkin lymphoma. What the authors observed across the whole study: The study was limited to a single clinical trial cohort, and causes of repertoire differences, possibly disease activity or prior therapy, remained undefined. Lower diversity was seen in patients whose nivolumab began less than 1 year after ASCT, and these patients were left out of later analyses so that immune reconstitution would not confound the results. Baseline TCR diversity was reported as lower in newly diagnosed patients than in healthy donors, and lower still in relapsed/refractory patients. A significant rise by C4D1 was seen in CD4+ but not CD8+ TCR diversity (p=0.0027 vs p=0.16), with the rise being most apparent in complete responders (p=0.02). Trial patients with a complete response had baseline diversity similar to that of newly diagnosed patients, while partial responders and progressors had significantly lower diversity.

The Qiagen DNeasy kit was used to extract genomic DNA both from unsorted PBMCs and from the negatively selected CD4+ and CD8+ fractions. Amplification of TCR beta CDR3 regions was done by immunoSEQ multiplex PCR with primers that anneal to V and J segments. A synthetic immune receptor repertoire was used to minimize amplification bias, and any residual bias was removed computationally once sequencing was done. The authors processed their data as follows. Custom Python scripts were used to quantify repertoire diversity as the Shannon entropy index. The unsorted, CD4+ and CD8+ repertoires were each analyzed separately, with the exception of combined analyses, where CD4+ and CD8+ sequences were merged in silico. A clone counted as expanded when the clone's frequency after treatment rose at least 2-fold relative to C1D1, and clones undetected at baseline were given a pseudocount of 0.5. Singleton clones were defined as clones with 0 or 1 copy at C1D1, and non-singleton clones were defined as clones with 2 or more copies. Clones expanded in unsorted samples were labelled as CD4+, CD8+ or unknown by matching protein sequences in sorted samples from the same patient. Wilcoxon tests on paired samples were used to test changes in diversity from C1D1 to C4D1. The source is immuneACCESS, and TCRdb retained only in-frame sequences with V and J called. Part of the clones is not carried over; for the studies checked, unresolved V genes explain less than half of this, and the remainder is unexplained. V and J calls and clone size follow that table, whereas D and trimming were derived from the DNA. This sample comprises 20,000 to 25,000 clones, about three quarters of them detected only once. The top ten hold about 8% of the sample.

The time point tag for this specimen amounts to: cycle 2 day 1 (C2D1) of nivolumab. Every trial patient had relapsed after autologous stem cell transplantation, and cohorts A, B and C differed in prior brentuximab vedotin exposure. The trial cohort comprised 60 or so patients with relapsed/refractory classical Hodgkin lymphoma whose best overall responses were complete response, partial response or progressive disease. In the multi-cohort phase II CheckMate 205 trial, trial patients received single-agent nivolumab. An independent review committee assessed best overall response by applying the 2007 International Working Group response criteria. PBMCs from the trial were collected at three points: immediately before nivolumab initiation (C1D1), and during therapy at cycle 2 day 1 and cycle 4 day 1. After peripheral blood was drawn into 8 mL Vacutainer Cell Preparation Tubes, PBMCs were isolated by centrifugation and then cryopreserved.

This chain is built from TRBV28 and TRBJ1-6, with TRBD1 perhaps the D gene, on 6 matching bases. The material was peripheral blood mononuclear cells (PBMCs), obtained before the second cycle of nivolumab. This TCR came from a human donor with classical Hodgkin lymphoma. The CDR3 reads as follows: CASSFRGGSPLHF. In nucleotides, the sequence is TGTGCCAGCAGTTTCAGGGGTGGCTCACCCCTCCACTTT.